Listed below are T cell receptor beta chains from one sample, sequenced in a study of persistence of HIV-infected CD4 T cells. Their antigens remain unidentified. The method was immunoSEQ multiplex PCR; TCRdb's version includes in-frame clones alone and lacks a portion of them. Among about 30,000 clones listed, approximately 70% were seen once. Source: CD4+ T cells sorted from PBMCs after roughly 18-hour stimulation, taken from a patient who received antiretroviral therapy. The receptors come from an adult man with HIV who was CMV-seropositive. CDR3s include the opening cysteine and the closing phenylalanine or tryptophan. Fields, in order: D gene, V gene, clone size, J gene, CDR3 protein, CDR3 DNA. The D gene is left open where the match is weak. Size is omitted from some rows. Given values are once, few, many or a class for expanded clones.

TRBD1,TRBV19,few,TRBJ2-7,CASSDRGYEQYF,TGTGCCAGTAGTGACAGGGGCTACGAGCAGTACTTC
NA,TRBV7-9,NA,TRBJ2-3,CASSLWGVSTDTQYF,TGTGCCAGCAGCTTATGGGGGGTTAGCACAGATACGCAGTATTTT
TRBD1,TRBV29-1,NA,TRBJ2-3,CSGGNRGPTDTQYF,TGCAGCGGCGGAAACAGGGGGCCCACAGATACGCAGTATTTT
NA,TRBV14,few,TRBJ1-6,CASSQVGGDLNSPLHF,TGTGCCAGCAGCCAAGTAGGTGGGGATCTTAATTCACCCCTCCACTTT
TRBD2,TRBV23-1,NA,TRBJ2-3,CASSRHGAGGLTDTQYF,TGCGCCAGCTCACGCCACGGAGCGGGGGGCCTCACAGATACGCAGTATTTT
TRBD1,TRBV24-1,NA,TRBJ2-1,CATSAIAQGGNEQFF,TGTGCCACCAGTGCCATAGCACAGGGGGGCAATGAGCAGTTCTTC
TRBD2,TRBV9,NA,TRBJ2-7,CASSVGPFGREANEQYF,TGTGCCAGCAGCGTAGGCCCCTTCGGGAGGGAGGCAAACGAGCAGTACTTC
NA,TRBV28,NA,TRBJ2-6,CASSSPSSGANVLTF,TGTGCCAGCAGTAGTCCCTCCTCTGGGGCCAACGTCCTGACTTTC
TRBD1,TRBV15,NA,TRBJ2-7,CATSRGQGVYEQYF,TGTGCCACCAGCAGAGGTCAGGGGGTCTACGAGCAGTACTTC
NA,TRBV3-1/TRBV3-2,NA,TRBJ1-4,CASSQEKLSPTNEKLFF,TGTGCCAGCAGCCAAGAAAAGTTGAGCCCAACTAATGAAAAACTGTTTTTT
NA,TRBV19,NA,TRBJ1-5,CASSPRVWVSNQPQHF,TGTGCCAGTAGTCCCCGCGTATGGGTCTCCAATCAGCCCCAGCATTTT
NA,TRBV5-5,once,TRBJ1-1,CASSLEWAARGTEAFF,TGTGCCAGCAGCTTGGAATGGGCAGCCAGGGGAACTGAAGCTTTCTTT
NA,TRBV3-1/TRBV3-2,NA,TRBJ2-3,CASSRFVGGALADTQYF,TGTGCCAGCAGCCGGTTTGTTGGGGGGGCCCTGGCAGATACGCAGTATTTT
NA,TRBV3-1/TRBV3-2,NA,TRBJ1-6,CASTAGIGISPLHF,TGTGCCAGCACCGCGGGGATAGGAATTTCACCCCTCCACTTT
TRBD1,TRBV9,NA,TRBJ1-6,CASSSGTGQLSSPLHF,TGTGCCAGCAGCTCCGGGACAGGGCAGTTAAGTTCACCCCTCCACTTT
NA,TRBV5-1,few,TRBJ1-5,CASRGDSNQPQHF,TGCGCCAGCAGGGGAGACAGCAATCAGCCCCAGCATTTT
NA,TRBV5-1,NA,TRBJ2-3,CASSLALGGTDTQYF,TGCGCCAGCAGCTTGGCACTAGGTGGCACAGATACGCAGTATTTT
TRBD1,TRBV6-1,NA,TRBJ1-3,CASSESTGGYSGNTIYF,TGTGCCAGCAGTGAATCGACAGGGGGTTATTCTGGAAACACCATATATTTT
NA,TRBV7-2,NA,TRBJ2-7,CASSLALAGTSYEQYF,TGTGCCAGCAGCTTAGCGCTGGCAGGCACGTCCTACGAGCAGTACTTC
TRBD2,TRBV5-1,NA,TRBJ2-1,CASSLVVTSVYNEQFF,TGCGCCAGCAGCTTGGTAGTCACTAGCGTTTACAATGAGCAGTTCTTC
NA,TRBV6-6,NA,TRBJ2-3,CASSYSSDTQYF,TGTGCCAGCAGTTACTCGTCAGATACGCAGTATTTT
NA,TRBV6-5,NA,TRBJ1-1,CASSFWGGPAFF,TGTGCCAGCAGTTTTTGGGGGGGCCCAGCTTTCTTT
NA,TRBV12-3/TRBV12-4,NA,TRBJ1-2,CASSPGMGAGYTF,TGTGCCAGCAGCCCCGGGATGGGCGCGGGCTACACCTTC
NA,TRBV28,NA,TRBJ1-2,CASYTGAMGWGYTF,TGTGCCAGTTATACAGGCGCCATGGGATGGGGCTACACCTTC
NA,TRBV4-1,once,TRBJ2-2,CASSQEVNTGELFF,TGCGCCAGCAGCCAAGAGGTGAACACCGGGGAGCTGTTTTTT
NA,TRBV7-6,NA,TRBJ2-2,CASSLAGRGTGELFF,TGTGCCAGCAGCTTAGCGGGCAGGGGAACCGGGGAGCTGTTTTTT
TRBD1,TRBV7-2,NA,TRBJ2-2,CASSQARGSAGELFF,TGTGCCAGCAGCCAGGCCAGGGGGAGCGCCGGGGAGCTGTTTTTT
NA,TRBV9,once,TRBJ2-2,CASSFSLVDTGELFF,TGTGCCAGCAGCTTTTCTTTAGTCGACACCGGGGAGCTGTTTTTT
TRBD1,TRBV6-5,once,TRBJ1-6,CASRRTGGQSPLHF,TGTGCCAGCAGGAGGACAGGGGGCCAATCACCCCTCCACTTT
NA,TRBV6-1,few,TRBJ2-6,CASSEFGTGANVLTF,TGTGCCAGCAGTGAATTCGGGACTGGGGCCAACGTCCTGACTTTC
NA,TRBV4-1,NA,TRBJ1-6,CASSQENGQKNSPLHF,TGCGCCAGCAGCCAAGAGAACGGACAGAAGAATTCACCCCTCCACTTT
NA,TRBV9,few,TRBJ1-4,CASSVGHASTNEKLFF,TGTGCCAGCAGCGTAGGGCACGCATCAACTAATGAAAAACTGTTTTTT
NA,TRBV4-1,few,TRBJ2-5,CASSQETGRQTQYF,TGCGCCAGCAGCCAGGAGACAGGGAGGCAGACCCAGTACTTC
NA,TRBV24-1,NA,TRBJ1-6,CATRGLGNNSPLHF,TGTGCCACCAGAGGACTGGGGAATAATTCACCCCTCCACTTT
NA,TRBV18,NA,TRBJ2-1,CASSPMDGVSEQFF,TGTGCCAGCTCACCCATGGACGGCGTGAGTGAGCAGTTCTTC
TRBD2,TRBV6-1,NA,TRBJ2-7,CASSEGGGGAIKQYF,TGTGCCAGCAGTGAGGGTGGCGGGGGGGCCATCAAGCAGTACTTC
NA,TRBV28,NA,TRBJ2-7,CASSGYEQYF,TGTGCCAGCAGTGGATACGAGCAGTACTTC
NA,TRBV5-1,NA,TRBJ2-3,CASSLGSGGTQYF,TGCGCCAGCAGCTTAGGCAGTGGGGGAACGCAGTATTTT
NA,TRBV27,NA,TRBJ2-6,CASSPWGRSGANVLTF,TGTGCCAGCAGTCCATGGGGCCGCTCTGGGGCCAACGTCCTGACTTTC
TRBD2,TRBV28,few,TRBJ2-7,CASRRTSGSYEQYF,TGTGCCAGCAGGAGGACTAGCGGATCCTACGAGCAGTACTTC
NA,TRBV28,NA,TRBJ1-3,CASTLGSGDHSGNTIYF,TGTGCCAGCACCCTTGGTAGCGGAGACCACTCTGGAAACACCATATATTTT
NA,TRBV4-1,NA,TRBJ1-5,CASSQELFANQPQHF,TGCGCCAGCAGCCAAGAGCTCTTTGCCAATCAGCCCCAGCATTTT